These T cell receptor beta chains were read from a single sample in a study of T cell changes during pregnancy in multiple sclerosis. Measured with immunoSEQ multiplex PCR; TCRdb has only the in-frame clones, and not every one. The repertoire consists of approximately 64,000 clones, with 90% occurring once and the leading ten covering about 2%. The sample here was peripheral blood, taken in the second trimester of pregnancy. The receptors shown here come from a female donor in good health, enrolled as a control in a pregnancy study. Each CDR3 is given without its conserved first and last residue. The D gene is left open where the match is weak.

d_gene	v_gene	j_gene	CDR3aa
TRBD1	TRBV19	TRBJ1-1	ASRAGGTGRRNTEAF
TRBD1	TRBV5-4	TRBJ1-4	ASSPGQGSGEKLF
.	TRBV28	TRBJ2-7	ASSLMGQVSGSYEQY
TRBD1	TRBV10-3	TRBJ1-3	AISPRGDSGNTIY
.	TRBV12-1	TRBJ2-7	ASSFARQGAQYEQY
TRBD1	TRBV6-5	TRBJ1-2	ASSYFRDRGVYGYT
TRBD1	TRBV19	TRBJ2-3	ASNGQGTDTQY
.	TRBV2	TRBJ2-1	ASTFGVSYNEQF
.	TRBV5-1	TRBJ1-3	ASSLPGSGNTIY
TRBD2	TRBV6-1	TRBJ2-3	ASTSGEGTDTQY
.	TRBV9	TRBJ1-2	ASSVAAQGIGYT
TRBD2	TRBV27	TRBJ2-7	ASSPITSVDEQY
.	TRBV27	TRBJ2-3	ASSSDFGDTQY
.	TRBV7-2	TRBJ2-2	ASSFKGLSSGELF